This TCR beta chain appears in the sequencing data of a study of human T cells and chemical hapten exposure. Study at large: TCR yields differed between samples (mainly from small differences in pooled library volume).

TCRdb reprocessed the RACE reads via MiXCR and lists one record per CDR3 protein. The table has about 77,000 distinct CDR3 sequences, about 9.2% seen once. The CDR3 runs to 11 residues. Germline loops: CDR1 DFQATT, CDR2 SNEGSKA (reference sequence). Trimming stripped 2 bases from V and 4 bases from J, with 4 bases between. Described time point: healthy volunteer bleed at 6 weeks. Unseparated into fractions, whole blood served as the source from which total RNA was extracted. This TCR came from a female donor in good health. Some clones in this sample may be carry-over from other donors' samples. The chain is built from TRBV20-1 and TRBJ2-3; no reliable D call. The sample consisted of whole blood. CDR3 amino acids: CSARRSDTQYF. Here the CDR3 DNA reads TGCAGTGCTAGACGGTCAGATACGCAGTATTTT.